This T cell receptor (beta chain) emerged from a study of T-cell reconstitution after alpha-beta-depleted transplantation in children. This clonotype was seen repeatedly, ten times or more. After removal of 6 bases from V and 6 bases from J, the junction contained 8 bases not matched to a gene. There are 15 residues in the CDR3. The library targeted TCRbeta and was prepared with unique molecular identifiers. MiXCR, run by TCRdb on the PCR reads, gives a single entry per CDR3 protein. The table includes some 70,000 distinct CDR3 sequences, about 6.7% detected once. The sequence was collected from a human donor who donated a stem cell graft to a child with acute lymphoblastic leukemia. Source: PBMCs from the stem cell graft donor, taken from the stem cell graft. The rearrangement links TRBV12-3 or TRBV12-4 to TRBJ1-6; TRBD1 matches 7 bases. As DNA, the CDR3 is TGTGCCAGCAGCACGACAGGGAAGAGTAATTCACCCCTCCACTTT. As protein: CASSTTGKSNSPLHF.